The 11 T cell receptor beta chains below come from one sample, sequenced in a study of identical twins. One entry per CDR3 protein results from TCRdb running MiXCR on the 5' RACE reads. The sample holds around 230,000 distinct CDR3 sequences; around a tenth are singletons and the top ten take about 5.2%. Input material: memory (CD45RO+) T cells sorted from blood. These receptors originate from a young woman in good health.

This clonotype showed up many times. The genes are TRBV12-3 or TRBV12-4 and TRBJ1-1; the D gene is possibly TRBD1 (6 bases). The V end lost 7 bases, the J end lost 5 bases, and 14 bases lay between the germline ends. This CDR3 spans 13 amino acids. The CDR3 protein is CASNKQGLTEAFF. DNA of the CDR3: TGTGCCAGCAATAAACAGGGCTTAACTGAAGCTTTCTTT.

The V call is TRBV9, the J call TRBJ1-3; possible D gene TRBD1, 6 bases. V lost 4 bases and J lost 0, with 14 bases in between. CDR3 length: 16 amino acids. Germline values: CDR1 SGDLS, CDR2 YYNGEE. CDR3 region: CASSLPGDSSGNTIYF. The CDR3 nucleotides read TGTGCCAGCAGCCTCCCAGGGGACTCCTCTGGAAACACCATATATTTT.

This clonotype appeared a few times. The CDR3 bases are TGTGCCAGCAGTCGAGGGGGCAGTTACCGAAACAATGAGCAGTTCTTC. Translated, it gives CASSRGGSYRNNEQFF. This chain joins TRBV12-3 or TRBV12-4 and TRBJ2-1; TRBD1 agrees at 7 bases. This CDR3 region has 16 residues. The V and J ends lost 5 bases and 5 bases, in that order; junction bases with no gene match: 12.

This clonotype was seen more than once but under ten times. The chain carries TRBV27 and TRBJ2-7; perhaps TRBD1 as D (6 bases). The V and J ends lost 1 base and 4 bases respectively, with 17 bases between them. In germline, CDR1 is MNHEY, CDR2 SMNVEV (reference sequence). This CDR3 has 16 amino acids. The DNA of the CDR3 is TGTGCCAGCAGTTTATTAAGTACAGGGCATAGGTACGAGCAGTACTTC. It codes for CASSLLSTGHRYEQYF.

V is TRBV20-1 and J is TRBJ1-2; D is unclear. CDR1 is DFQATT and CDR2 is SNEGSKA in the germline V gene (reference sequence). Deletions cut 0 bases from V and 4 bases from J, with 15 bases between. CDR3 length: 15 residues. The CDR3 spells CSARDRLRASYGYTF. Written as DNA, the CDR3 is TGCAGTGCTAGAGATCGTTTGCGGGCGAGCTATGGCTACACCTTC.

The rearrangement uses TRBV6-1 and TRBJ2-7, with D tentatively TRBD2 (6 bases). The length of the CDR3 is 13 residues. The germline V gene has CDR1 MNHNS and CDR2 SASEGT. V gave up 6 bases and J gave up 3 bases, with 12 bases separating them. CDR3 coding DNA: TGTGCCAGCAGGGCTAGCGCGGACTACGAGCAGTACTTC. Its translation is CASRASADYEQYF.

This CDR3 is CASSGRGSNQPQHF. The CDR3 DNA reads TGTGCCAGCAGCGGCCGGGGTAGCAATCAGCCCCAGCATTTT. The chain links TRBV7-2 to TRBJ1-5; D uncertain. The CDR3 covers 14 residues. From germline, CDR1 is SGHTA and CDR2 FQGNSA. Trimming removed 5 bases at V and 0 bases at J, with 8 bases between.

Written as DNA, the CDR3 is TGTGCCAGCAGCTTCCCCGGGGACGGGGATTCACCCCTCCACTTT. Translated, it gives CASSFPGDGDSPLHF. The chain carries TRBV5-4 and TRBJ1-6; possibly TRBD1 for D (5 bases). Looked up from germline, CDR1 is SGHNT and CDR2 is YYREEE (reference sequence). The ends were cut back, 2 bases at V and 8 bases at J, with 14 bases in the middle. The CDR3 is 15 residues long.

DNA for the CDR3: TGTGCCAGCAGCTTAAACGCTCCAGGGAGGAACACTGAAGCTTTCTTT. Residues: CASSLNAPGRNTEAFF. The chain combines TRBV7-2 with TRBJ1-1; D is perhaps TRBD1 (5 bases). From germline, CDR1 is SGHTA and CDR2 FQGNSA. The CDR3 is 16 amino acids. V lost 2 bases to trimming and J lost 1 base, with 14 bases between them. Supplemented by reference TRBV7-2 and TRBJ1-1, the full variable domain reads GAGVSQSPSNKVTEKGKDVELRCDPISGHTALYWYRQSLGQGLEFLIYFQGNSAPDKSGLPSDRFSAERTGGSVSTLTIQRTQQEDSAVYLCASSLNAPGRNTEAFFGQGTRLTVV.

This clonotype has a handful of counts. The chain recombines TRBV12-3 or TRBV12-4 with TRBJ1-5; D remains ambiguous. The CDR3 length is 15 residues. Deletions cut 2 bases from V and 6 bases from J, with 14 bases between. The CDR3, as DNA: TGTGCCAGCAGTTTATCTTTACAAAGGAGTCAGCCCCAGCATTTT. Protein: CASSLSLQRSQPQHF.

This clonotype was seen only a few times. The rearrangement uses TRBV30 and TRBJ2-4; D unresolved. This CDR3 is built from 15 residues. Germline lookup yields CDR1 GTSNPN and CDR2 SVGIG (reference sequence). Trimming removed 8 bases at V and 1 base at J, with 18 bases between. The chain's CDR3 is CAREDPGVAKNIQYF. As DNA, the CDR3 is TGTGCCCGAGAGGACCCAGGTGTCGCCAAAAACATTCAGTACTTC.